This entry lists 15 T cell receptor beta chains sequenced from one sample in a study of tumor-infiltrating lymphocytes in localized non-small cell lung cancer. TCRdb's table, derived via immunoSEQ multiplex PCR, lists solely in-frame clones and lacks some. The sample lists over 10,000 clones, approximately 83% seen once, with 3.7% in the top ten. Sequencing was carried out using uninvolved lung tissue not adjacent to the tumor. Receptor source: a human donor with non-small cell lung cancer.

The chain carries TRBV5-6 and TRBJ1-1; no reliable D call. CDR1 SGHDT and CDR2 YYEEEE come from the germline V gene. The V end was cut by 0 bases, the J end by 4 bases, with 10 bases between. The CDR3 length is 14 residues. CDR3 region: CASSLGVSGTEAFF. The CDR3 DNA reads as TGTGCCAGCAGCTTGGGGGTGTCGGGCACTGAAGCTTTCTTT.

The V call is TRBV5-1, the J call TRBJ2-1; D is possibly TRBD1 or TRBD2 (5 bases each). Trimming cost V 4 bases and J 6 bases, with 17 bases left between them. Germline lookup yields CDR1 SGHRS and CDR2 YFSETQ. This CDR3 has 15 residues. In DNA form, the CDR3 reads TGCGCCAGCAGCATCTCCGGGACCTCCGCCAATGAGCAGTTCTTC. Protein sequence: CASSISGTSANEQFF.

This chain joins TRBV28 and TRBJ1-5; a possible D gene is TRBD1 (5 bases). The CDR3 is made up of 14 amino acids. Germline lookup yields CDR1 MDHEN and CDR2 SYDVKM. Trimming removed 2 bases at V and 4 bases at J, with 9 bases between. CDR3 DNA sequence: TGTGCCAGCAGTTTAGGTCAGGGAAATCAGCCCCAGCATTTT. It translates to CASSLGQGNQPQHF.

This clone was seen a handful of times. The V and J genes are TRBV6-1 and TRBJ2-7, with D perhaps being TRBD1 or TRBD2 (6 bases each). The CDR3 runs to 15 residues. Deletions cut 4 bases from V and 2 bases from J, with 15 bases between. Germline V gives CDR1 MNHNS, CDR2 SASEGT. The CDR3 is CASSGGEDSTYEQYF. CDR3 coding DNA: TGTGCCAGCAGTGGTGGGGAGGACAGCACCTACGAGCAGTACTTC.

The J gene is TRBJ2-7, the V gene TRBV7-3; no definite D call. This CDR3 has 15 residues. Germline V gene lookup returns CDR1 SGHTA and CDR2 FQGTGA. Trimming cost V 0 bases and J 2 bases, with 11 bases left between them. CDR3 amino acids: CASSLTRQQTYEQYF. The CDR3 DNA reads TGTGCCAGCAGCTTAACGCGCCAGCAAACCTACGAGCAGTACTTC.

The rearrangement joins TRBV5-1 to TRBJ2-7; D may be TRBD2 (6 bases). The germline V and J ends were trimmed by 6 bases and 0 bases, with 19 bases remaining between them. CDR1 is SGHRS and CDR2 is YFSETQ in the germline V gene. This CDR3 is 16 amino acids long. CDR3 DNA: TGCGCCAGCACGGCCGCGGGGTCCACTCTCTCCTACGAGCAGTACTTC. It specifies CASTAAGSTLSYEQYF.

The chain combines TRBV18 with TRBJ1-1; no firm D call. V was trimmed by 3 bases and J by 4 bases, leaving 12 bases between them. The CDR3 covers 14 residues. Per germline, CDR1 KGHSH and CDR2 LQKENI. CDR3 sequence: CASSPDRATTEAFF. The CDR3 nucleotides read TGTGCCAGCTCACCTGACCGGGCGACCACTGAAGCTTTCTTT.

This clone appeared a few times. The CDR3 nucleotides are TGTGCCAGCAGCTTAGTTACAAATAATTCACCCCTCCACTTT. As protein: CASSLVTNNSPLHF. This sequence joins TRBV7-8 and TRBJ1-6, with no clear D. Germline assignment: CDR1 SGHVS and CDR2 FQNEAQ. Trimming removed 1 base at V and 5 bases at J, with 6 bases between. The CDR3 spans 14 residues.

This clone was recorded a few times. The genes are TRBV5-6 and TRBJ1-1; D is undetermined. Trimming shortened V by 0 bases and J by 6 bases, and 15 bases separated the two germline ends. The CDR3 has 15 residues. CDR1 is SGHDT, CDR2 YYEEEE, per germline. The CDR3 reads CASSLVGQAKSEAFF. CDR3 sequence (DNA): TGTGCCAGCAGCTTGGTGGGTCAGGCCAAATCTGAAGCTTTCTTT. The whole variable domain, remainder taken from reference TRBV5-6 and TRBJ1-1, is DAGVTQSPTHLIKTRGQQVTLRCSPKSGHDTVSWYQQALGQGPQFIFQYYEEEERQRGNFPDRFSGHQFPNYSSELNVNALLLGDSALYLCASSLVGQAKSEAFFGQGTRLTVV.

This rearrangement joins TRBV7-9 to TRBJ2-7; tentatively, D is TRBD1 (6 bases). The CDR3 extends over 14 amino acids. Germline V lookup: CDR1 SEHNR, CDR2 FQNEAQ (reference sequence). V was pared by 5 bases and J by 5 bases, with 16 bases between. CDR3 loop: CASSTGTPRDEQYF. CDR3 nucleotide sequence: TGTGCCAGCAGCACCGGGACACCAAGGGACGAGCAGTACTTC.

V usage is TRBV28 and J usage is TRBJ1-2; no clear D. This CDR3 contains 14 residues. Germline V CDR1 and CDR2: MDHEN, SYDVKM. V lost 3 bases to trimming and J lost 1 base, with 9 bases between them. The CDR3 bases are TGTGCCAGCAGTTTTGGTTGGGGTAACTATGGCTACACCTTC. Amino acids: CASSFGWGNYGYTF.

V usage is TRBV6-1 and J usage is TRBJ2-1; 8 bases agree with TRBD2. The CDR3 is made up of 15 amino acids. CDR1 MNHNS and CDR2 SASEGT come from the germline V gene. Trimming removed 3 bases from V and 6 bases from J; junction bases left unmatched: 7. As DNA, the CDR3 is TGTGCCAGCAGTGATCCGGGGGGGCCCTCCAATGAGCAGTTCTTC. The encoded protein is CASSDPGGPSNEQFF.

The chain carries TRBV5-1 and TRBJ2-5, with D tentatively TRBD1 (6 bases). This CDR3 has 17 residues. CDR1 and CDR2 (germline): SGHRS, YFSETQ. Trimming pared 4 bases from V and 5 bases from J, leaving 24 bases between. The CDR3 DNA follows: TGCGCCAGCAGCCTTGGTGGACAGCGAAATCAGTACGAGACCCAGTACTTC. The encoded protein is CASSLGGQRNQYETQYF.

This clone was seen once. The CDR3 region is CASAWQYF. The CDR3, as DNA: TGTGCCAGCGCGTGGCAGTACTTC. This rearrangement joins TRBV5-6 to TRBJ2-7; D ambiguous. From germline, CDR1 is SGHDT and CDR2 YYEEEE. The CDR3 loop spans 8 amino acids. V was shortened by 7 bases and J by 9 bases, with 5 bases between the two germline ends.

As regards this clone: This same CDR3 is encoded by further DNA sequences in the sample. V and J are TRBV25-1 and TRBJ2-5, with 9 positions matching TRBD2. Germline V gene sequence: CDR1 MGHDK, CDR2 SYGVNS. V lost 6 bases and J lost 1; bases outside the gene matches: 6. The CDR3 length is 15 residues. The CDR3 DNA follows: TGTGCCAGCAGCCCAAGCGGGAGGCTCCAAGAGACCCAGTACTTC. This codes for CASSPSGRLQETQYF.